A selection of T cell receptor beta chains follows, all from one sample in a study of Graves' ophthalmopathy and Graves' hyperthyroidism. MiXCR, applied by TCRdb to the multiplex PCR reads, yields one record per CDR3 protein. This sample carries roughly 610,000 distinct CDR3 sequences, about a fifth of them seen once, and the ten largest clones take about 6.6%. The sequenced sample was peripheral blood. The receptors originated from a woman younger than 30 with stable Graves' hyperthyroidism. Some clones in this sample may be carry-over from other donors' samples. CDR3s include the opening cysteine and the closing phenylalanine or tryptophan. Fields, in order: J gene, V gene, clone size, D gene, CDR3 protein, CDR3 DNA. D genes are given only for firm matches. Size tells how often a clone was seen (once, few, many) or the class of an expanded clone, and some rows leave it out.

J gene: TRBJ2-2
V gene: TRBV4-3
clone size: few
D gene: TRBD2
CDR3 protein: CASSQAASGGRNTGELFF
CDR3 DNA: TGCGCCAGCAGCCAAGCTGCTAGCGGGGGGCGGAACACCGGGGAGCTGTTTTTT

J gene: TRBJ1-1
V gene: TRBV5-6
clone size: few
D gene: TRBD1
CDR3 protein: CASSAATQGAGTEAFF
CDR3 DNA: TGTGCCAGCAGCGCTGCTACCCAGGGGGCAGGCACTGAAGCTTTCTTT

J gene: TRBJ2-2
V gene: TRBV9
clone size: few
D gene: NA
CDR3 protein: CASSQGGAGELFF
CDR3 DNA: TGTGCCAGCAGCCAAGGGGGGGCCGGGGAGCTGTTTTTT

J gene: TRBJ2-7
V gene: TRBV5-1
clone size: many
D gene: NA
CDR3 protein: CASRSGTPDGEQYF
CDR3 DNA: TGCGCCAGCAGATCCGGGACACCGGACGGGGAGCAGTACTTC

J gene: TRBJ1-1
V gene: TRBV6-5
clone size: many
D gene: TRBD1
CDR3 protein: CASSYSGTGRGATEAFF
CDR3 DNA: TGTGCCAGCAGTTACTCAGGGACAGGCCGGGGGGCCACTGAAGCTTTCTTT

J gene: TRBJ1-1
V gene: TRBV5-1
clone size: NA
D gene: NA
CDR3 protein: CASSADVRNTEAFF
CDR3 DNA: TGCGCCAGCAGCGCGGACGTGAGGAACACTGAAGCTTTCTTT

J gene: TRBJ2-7
V gene: TRBV6-1
clone size: many
D gene: NA
CDR3 protein: CASSEGERGDHEQYF
CDR3 DNA: TGTGCCAGCAGTGAAGGTGAGAGAGGGGACCACGAGCAGTACTTC

J gene: TRBJ1-6
V gene: TRBV20-1
clone size: many
D gene: TRBD1
CDR3 protein: CSAKLSGTGNNSPLHF
CDR3 DNA: TGCAGTGCGAAACTCTCCGGGACAGGAAATAATTCACCCCTCCACTTT

J gene: TRBJ2-7
V gene: TRBV2
clone size: many
D gene: TRBD1
CDR3 protein: CASRDERTGSNEQYF
CDR3 DNA: TGTGCCAGCAGAGACGAAAGGACAGGGTCCAACGAGCAGTACTTC

J gene: TRBJ2-7
V gene: TRBV5-1
clone size: NA
D gene: NA
CDR3 protein: CASSLEVSSSEQYF
CDR3 DNA: TGCGCCAGCAGCTTGGAAGTATCCAGCTCCGAGCAGTACTTC

J gene: TRBJ2-5
V gene: TRBV30
clone size: many
D gene: NA
CDR3 protein: CAWSVRLLLNKETQYF
CDR3 DNA: TGTGCCTGGAGTGTACGCTTACTGCTTAACAAGGAGACCCAGTACTTC

J gene: TRBJ1-1
V gene: TRBV20-1
clone size: many
D gene: NA
CDR3 protein: CSATGWNTEAFF
CDR3 DNA: TGCAGTGCTACAGGGTGGAACACTGAAGCTTTCTTT

J gene: TRBJ2-5
V gene: TRBV6-5
clone size: many
D gene: NA
CDR3 protein: CASSLTTTRQETQYF
CDR3 DNA: TGTGCCAGCAGTCTTACTACTACTAGACAAGAGACCCAGTACTTC

J gene: TRBJ1-1
V gene: TRBV6-1
clone size: many
D gene: TRBD1
CDR3 protein: CASSARGRGEAFF
CDR3 DNA: TGTGCCAGCAGTGCCAGGGGGCGAGGTGAAGCTTTCTTT

J gene: TRBJ1-2
V gene: TRBV6-1
clone size: NA
D gene: NA
CDR3 protein: CASSGGPWAIGYTF
CDR3 DNA: TGTGCCAGCAGTGGGGGGCCTTGGGCAATAGGCTACACCTTC

J gene: TRBJ2-7
V gene: TRBV12-3/TRBV12-4
clone size: NA
D gene: TRBD1
CDR3 protein: CASSLEGGGQGAYEQYF
CDR3 DNA: TGTGCCAGCAGTTTAGAGGGTGGCGGACAGGGGGCCTACGAGCAGTACTTC